Listed below are T cell receptor beta chains from one sample, sequenced in a study of T cells after posttransplantation cyclophosphamide. Repertoires were generated with immunoSEQ multiplex PCR, while TCRdb's copy carries only in-frame clones and drops some. The table lists 45,000 to 65,000 clones, approximately 94% of them singletons, with roughly 3.1% in the top ten. The sample consisted of PBMCs. These receptor sequences come from a woman between 25 and 40 years old in good health and a related stem cell transplant donor. Each CDR3 is given with its conserved first and last residue. A D gene is named only where the DNA matches it firmly. Clone size is not always given. Where it is, it says once, few, many or a class for expanded clones.

abundance	v_gene	d_gene	j_gene	CDR3nt	CDR3aa
NA	TRBV7-2	NA	TRBJ2-2	TGTGCCAGCAGCTTAGATCTTTACAGAACCGAGACCGGGGAGCTGTTTTTT	CASSLDLYRTETGELFF
NA	TRBV5-4	TRBD2	TRBJ2-1	TGTGCCAGCAGCTTGGAGGTCCTAGCGGGGTTCACTGGGGAGCAGTTCTTC	CASSLEVLAGFTGEQFF
NA	TRBV7-2	TRBD1	TRBJ2-1	TGTGCCAGCAGCTCGAGAATGACAGGGATCAATGAGCAGTTCTTC	CASSSRMTGINEQFF
NA	TRBV2	TRBD1	TRBJ1-1	TGTGCCAGCAGAGGACAGGTTGAAGCTTTCTTT	CASRGQVEAFF
NA	TRBV27	NA	TRBJ2-7	TGTGCCAGCAGTCTCCAGCAGGGGAATTCAGCCTACGAGCAGTACTTC	CASSLQQGNSAYEQYF
NA	TRBV6-5	TRBD1	TRBJ2-4	TGTGCCAGCAGTTCTTCCGACAGGGGGGTCAACATTCAGTACTTC	CASSSSDRGVNIQYF
NA	TRBV7-9	NA	TRBJ1-1	TGTGCCAGCAGCGTTCAGGGAAAGGTTGAAGCTTTCTTT	CASSVQGKVEAFF
once	TRBV19	TRBD2	TRBJ2-6	TGTGCCAGTAGTATAGATTTCGCTAGCGGGAGACTAGACTCTGGGGCCAACGTCCTGACTTTC	CASSIDFASGRLDSGANVLTF
once	TRBV5-1	TRBD1	TRBJ2-7	TGCGCCAGCAGCTTGGCCGGGACAGGGGCCTCCTACGAGCAGTACTTC	CASSLAGTGASYEQYF
NA	TRBV5-5	TRBD1	TRBJ2-7	TGTGCCAGCAGCTTGGGGGGCCCCGGGACAGGCTCCTACGAGCAGTACTTC	CASSLGGPGTGSYEQYF
NA	TRBV7-9	NA	TRBJ1-2	TGTGCCAGCAGCTCAACAGGTGTCTTCTCCTATGGCTACACCTTC	CASSSTGVFSYGYTF
NA	TRBV7-2	TRBD1	TRBJ1-3	TGTGCCAGCAGCTTGGGGACAGGACGCTCTGGAAACACCATATATTTT	CASSLGTGRSGNTIYF
once	TRBV9	NA	TRBJ2-7	TGTGCCAGCAGCGTATCAGGGGATAAGCAGTACTTC	CASSVSGDKQYF
NA	TRBV7-2	NA	TRBJ1-6	TGTGCCAGCAGCTTTCAGGGTGGCTATAATTCACCCCTCCACTTT	CASSFQGGYNSPLHF
NA	TRBV19	NA	TRBJ2-1	TGTGCCAGTAGTAGGCAGGGATACAATGAGCAGTTCTTC	CASSRQGYNEQFF
NA	TRBV18	NA	TRBJ2-5	TGTGCCAGCTCGTCGGGGATACAAGAGACCCAGTACTTC	CASSSGIQETQYF
once	TRBV15	NA	TRBJ1-5	TGTGCCACCAGCATGAGTAATCAGCCCCAGCATTTT	CATSMSNQPQHF
NA	TRBV9	NA	TRBJ2-3	TGTGCCAGCAGCGTAGGGGAGCGGCCGGCGCGGGATACGCAGTATTTT	CASSVGERPARDTQYF
NA	TRBV7-8	NA	TRBJ1-2	TGTGCCAGCAGCTTAGCGCTCAGGGCTGATGGCTACACCTTC	CASSLALRADGYTF
NA	TRBV6-5	TRBD1	TRBJ2-2	TGTGCCAGCTGGGACAGGGGTGGAACCGGGGAGCTGTTTTTT	CASWDRGGTGELFF
NA	TRBV4-1	TRBD2	TRBJ2-1	TGCGCCAGCAGCCACTCTCTCGGACTAGAAACCTACAATGAGCAGTTCTTC	CASSHSLGLETYNEQFF
NA	TRBV4-1	NA	TRBJ2-7	TGCGCCAGCAGCCACCTCAGGACACGAACCTACGAGCAGTACTTC	CASSHLRTRTYEQYF
NA	TRBV7-2	TRBD2	TRBJ2-1	TGTGCCAGCAGCTTAGAACTAGCGGGGGCTCGGTGGCAGTTCTTC	CASSLELAGARWQFF
NA	TRBV2	TRBD2	TRBJ2-5	TGTGCCAGCAGTGAACCAGCGGGGGGACAAGAGACCCAGTACTTC	CASSEPAGGQETQYF
NA	TRBV19	TRBD1	TRBJ1-5	TGTGCCAGTGGCAGACCCGGGACAGGGGATAATCAGCCCCAGCATTTT	CASGRPGTGDNQPQHF
NA	TRBV9	TRBD2	TRBJ2-1	TGTGCCAGCAGCGTAGCGTCGGGACTAGCGGGCTCTGGCTACAATGAGCAGTTCTTC	CASSVASGLAGSGYNEQFF
NA	TRBV10-1	TRBD2	TRBJ2-3	TGCGCCAGCAGTGAGGCGGTAGCGGGGGGGCCAGATACGCAGTATTTT	CASSEAVAGGPDTQYF
medium-sized	TRBV14	NA	TRBJ1-1	TGTGCCAGCAGCCCGCTCACCGGGTGGAACACTGAAGCTTTCTTT	CASSPLTGWNTEAFF
NA	TRBV18	NA	TRBJ1-1	TGTGCCAGCTCACCTCAGGGCGAGTGGGCTTTCTTT	CASSPQGEWAFF
NA	TRBV4-3	TRBD1	TRBJ1-4	TGCGCCAGCAGCCCGGCAGGGGGCCTAGGAGAAAAACTGTTTTTT	CASSPAGGLGEKLFF
NA	TRBV28	NA	TRBJ2-2	TGTGCCAGCAGTTTGGTCCAGGGTCCTGGGGAGCTGTTTTTT	CASSLVQGPGELFF
NA	TRBV28	NA	TRBJ2-7	TGTGCCAGCAGTTCTTACACGTCCTCCTACGAGCAGTACTTC	CASSSYTSSYEQYF
NA	TRBV5-8	NA	TRBJ2-3	TGTGCCAGCAGCTGGGGGCGGAGTACAGATACGCAGTATTTT	CASSWGRSTDTQYF
NA	TRBV7-2	NA	TRBJ2-2	TGTGCCAGCAGCTTAGCGGGACTGAACACCGGGGAGCTGTTTTTT	CASSLAGLNTGELFF
medium-sized	TRBV7-9	NA	TRBJ2-7	TGTGCCAGCAGCTTAGAAGGCAGCAGGGCCCCCTACGAGCAGTACTTC	CASSLEGSRAPYEQYF
NA	TRBV4-2	TRBD2	TRBJ2-1	TGTGCCAGCAGCCCTCATTTTGAAGCGGGGGGTGGTAATGAGCAGTTCTTC	CASSPHFEAGGGNEQFF
NA	TRBV16	TRBD1	TRBJ1-2	TGTGCCAGCAGCCACACCCGGGACAGGATAAGAGCTAACTATGGCTACACCTTC	CASSHTRDRIRANYGYTF
NA	TRBV15	NA	TRBJ1-4	TGTGCCACCAGCAGAGATTTTGGGGGGAATCGTGAAAAACTGTTTTTT	CATSRDFGGNREKLFF